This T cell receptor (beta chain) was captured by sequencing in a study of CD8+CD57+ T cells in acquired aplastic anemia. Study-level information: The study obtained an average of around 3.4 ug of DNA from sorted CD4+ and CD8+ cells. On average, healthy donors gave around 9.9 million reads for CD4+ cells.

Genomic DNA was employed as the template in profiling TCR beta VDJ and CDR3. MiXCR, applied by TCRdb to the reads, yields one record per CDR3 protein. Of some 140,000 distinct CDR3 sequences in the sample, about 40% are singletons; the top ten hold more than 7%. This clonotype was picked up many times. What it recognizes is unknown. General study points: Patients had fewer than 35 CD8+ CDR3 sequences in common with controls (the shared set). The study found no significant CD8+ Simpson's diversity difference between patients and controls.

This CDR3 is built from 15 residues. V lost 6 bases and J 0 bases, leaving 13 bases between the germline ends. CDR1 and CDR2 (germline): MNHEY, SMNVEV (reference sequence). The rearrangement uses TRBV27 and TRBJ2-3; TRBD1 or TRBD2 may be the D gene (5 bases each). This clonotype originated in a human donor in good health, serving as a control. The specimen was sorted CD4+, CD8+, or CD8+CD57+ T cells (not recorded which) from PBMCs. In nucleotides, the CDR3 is TGTGCCAGCAGCACCCGGGGCGGGAGCACAGATACGCAGTATTTT. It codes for CASSTRGGSTDTQYF.